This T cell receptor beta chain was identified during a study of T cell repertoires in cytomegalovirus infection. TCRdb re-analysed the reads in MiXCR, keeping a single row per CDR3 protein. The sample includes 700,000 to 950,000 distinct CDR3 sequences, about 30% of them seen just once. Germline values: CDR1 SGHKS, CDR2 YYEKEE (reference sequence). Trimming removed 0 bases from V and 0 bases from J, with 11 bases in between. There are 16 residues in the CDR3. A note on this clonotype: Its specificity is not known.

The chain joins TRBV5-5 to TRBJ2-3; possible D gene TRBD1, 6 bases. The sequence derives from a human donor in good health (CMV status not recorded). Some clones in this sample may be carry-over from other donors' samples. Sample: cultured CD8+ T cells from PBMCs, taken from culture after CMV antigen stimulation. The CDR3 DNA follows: TGTGCCAGCAGCTTGGAATCAGGGGTTAGCACAGATACGCAGTATTTT. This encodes CASSLESGVSTDTQYF. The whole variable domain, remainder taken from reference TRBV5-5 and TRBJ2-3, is DAGVTQSPTHLIKTRGQQVTLRCSPISGHKSVSWYQQVLGQGPQFIFQYYEKEERGRGNFPDRFSARQFPNYSSELNVNALLLGDSALYLCASSLESGVSTDTQYFGPGTRLTVL.